Sequencing of this TCR beta chain was carried out in a study of shared clonotypes between healthy human individuals. Clones were read by immunoSEQ multiplex PCR, and TCRdb kept only the in-frame ones, dropping some. Of about 1 million clones listed, 70% to 80% are singletons. V lost 0 bases, J lost 6 bases, and 5 bases stayed unmatched. CDR3 length equals 15 residues. Looked up from germline, CDR1 is SGHTA and CDR2 is FQGNSA. The sample taken for sequencing was memory CD4+ T cells sorted from blood. Subset described: CD45RA-negative fraction. This sequence joins TRBV7-2 and TRBJ2-1, with 7 positions matching TRBD1. This receptor was identified in a man younger than 35 in good health. The CDR3 reads CASSLAWGQFNEQFF. CDR3 sequence (DNA): TGTGCCAGCAGCTTAGCGTGGGGACAGTTCAATGAGCAGTTCTTC. The complete variable domain, with remaining parts taken from reference TRBV7-2 and TRBJ2-1, reads GAGVSQSPSNKVTEKGKDVELRCDPISGHTALYWYRQSLGQGLEFLIYFQGNSAPDKSGLPSDRFSAERTGGSVSTLTIQRTQQEDSAVYLCASSLAWGQFNEQFFGPGTRLTVL.